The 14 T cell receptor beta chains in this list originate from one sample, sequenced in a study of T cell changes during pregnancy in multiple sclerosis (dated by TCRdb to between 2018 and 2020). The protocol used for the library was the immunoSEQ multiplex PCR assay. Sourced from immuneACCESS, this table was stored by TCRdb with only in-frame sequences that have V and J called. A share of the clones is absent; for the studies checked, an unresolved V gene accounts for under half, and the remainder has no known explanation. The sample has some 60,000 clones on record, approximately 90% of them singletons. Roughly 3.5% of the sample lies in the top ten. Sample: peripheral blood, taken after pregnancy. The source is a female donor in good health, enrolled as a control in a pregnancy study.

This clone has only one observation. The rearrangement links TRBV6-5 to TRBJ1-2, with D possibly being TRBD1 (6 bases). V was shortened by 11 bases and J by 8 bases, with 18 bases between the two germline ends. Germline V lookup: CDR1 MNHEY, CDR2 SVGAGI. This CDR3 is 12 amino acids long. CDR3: CAAGGQARGYTF. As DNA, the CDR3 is TGTGCCGCCGGGGGGCAAGCGCGGGGCTACACCTTC.

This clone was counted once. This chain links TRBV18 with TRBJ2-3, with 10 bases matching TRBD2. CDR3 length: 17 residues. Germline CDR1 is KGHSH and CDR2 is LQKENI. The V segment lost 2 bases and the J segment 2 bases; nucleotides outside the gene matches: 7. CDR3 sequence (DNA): TGTGCCAGCTCACCAGGAAGTAGCGGGGGGTACACAGATACGCAGTATTTT. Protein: CASSPGSSGGYTDTQYF.

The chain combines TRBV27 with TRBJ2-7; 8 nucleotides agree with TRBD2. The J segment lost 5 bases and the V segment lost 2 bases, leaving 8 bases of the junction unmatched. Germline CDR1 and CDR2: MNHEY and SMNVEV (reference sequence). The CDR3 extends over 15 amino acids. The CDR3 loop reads CASSLERSGNHEQYF. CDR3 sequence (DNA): TGTGCCAGCAGTTTAGAGCGTAGCGGGAACCACGAGCAGTACTTC.

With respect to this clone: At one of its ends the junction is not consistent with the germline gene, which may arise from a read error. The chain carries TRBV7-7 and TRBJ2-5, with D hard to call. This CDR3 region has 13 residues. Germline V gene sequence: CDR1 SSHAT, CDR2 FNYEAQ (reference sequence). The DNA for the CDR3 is TGTGCTAGCAGCTTAGTCGGTGAAGAGACCCAGTACTTC. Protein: CASSLVGEETQYF.

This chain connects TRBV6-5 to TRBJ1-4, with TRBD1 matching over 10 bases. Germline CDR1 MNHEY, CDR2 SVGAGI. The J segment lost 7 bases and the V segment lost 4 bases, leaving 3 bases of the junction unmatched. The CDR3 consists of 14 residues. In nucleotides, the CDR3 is TGTGCCAGCAGTTCGACAGGGGGCTCTGAAAAACTGTTTTTT. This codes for CASSSTGGSEKLFF.

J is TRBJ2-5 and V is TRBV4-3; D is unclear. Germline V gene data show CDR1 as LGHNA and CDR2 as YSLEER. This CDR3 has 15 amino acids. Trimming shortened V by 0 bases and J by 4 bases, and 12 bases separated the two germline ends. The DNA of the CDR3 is TGCGCCAGCAGCCAAGACCTAATCCGTCGAGAGACCCAGTACTTC. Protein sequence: CASSQDLIRRETQYF.

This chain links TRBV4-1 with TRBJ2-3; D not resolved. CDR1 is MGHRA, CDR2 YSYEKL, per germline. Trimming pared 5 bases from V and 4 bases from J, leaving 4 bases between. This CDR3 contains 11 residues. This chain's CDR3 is CASSLADTQYF. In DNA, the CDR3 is TGCGCCAGCAGCTTAGCAGATACGCAGTATTTT.

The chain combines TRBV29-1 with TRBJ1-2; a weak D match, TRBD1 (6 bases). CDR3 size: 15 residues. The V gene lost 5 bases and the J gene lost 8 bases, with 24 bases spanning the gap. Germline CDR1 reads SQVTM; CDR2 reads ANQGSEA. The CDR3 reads CSVPSQGPLIGGYTF. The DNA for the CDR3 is TGCAGCGTTCCCTCCCAGGGGCCCCTGATTGGGGGCTACACCTTC.

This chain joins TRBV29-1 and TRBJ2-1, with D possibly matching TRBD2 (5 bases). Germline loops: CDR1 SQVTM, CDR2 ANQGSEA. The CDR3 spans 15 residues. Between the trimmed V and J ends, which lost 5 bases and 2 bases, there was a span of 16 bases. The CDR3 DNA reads TGCAGCGTTTGGGTAGCGCAAGCTACCTACAATGAGCAGTTCTTC. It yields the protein CSVWVAQATYNEQFF.

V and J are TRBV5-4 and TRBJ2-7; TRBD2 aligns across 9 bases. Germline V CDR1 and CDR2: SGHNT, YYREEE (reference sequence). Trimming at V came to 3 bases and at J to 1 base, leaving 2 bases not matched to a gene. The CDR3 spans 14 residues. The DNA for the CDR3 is TGTGCCAGCAGCTCTAGCGGGGCTTCCTACGAGCAGTACTTC. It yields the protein CASSSSGASYEQYF. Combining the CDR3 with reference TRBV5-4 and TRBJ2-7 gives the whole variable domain ETGVTQSPTHLIKTRGQQVTLRCSSQSGHNTVSWYQQALGQGPQFIFQYYREEENGRGNFPPRFSGLQFPNYSSELNVNALELDDSALYLCASSSSGASYEQYFGPGTRLTVT.

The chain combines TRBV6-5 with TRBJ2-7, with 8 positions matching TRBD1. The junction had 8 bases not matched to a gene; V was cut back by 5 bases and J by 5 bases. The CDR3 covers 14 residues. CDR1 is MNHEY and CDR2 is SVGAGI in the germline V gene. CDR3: CASSPVSTGDEQYF. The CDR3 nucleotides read TGTGCCAGCAGTCCAGTCTCGACAGGGGACGAGCAGTACTTC.

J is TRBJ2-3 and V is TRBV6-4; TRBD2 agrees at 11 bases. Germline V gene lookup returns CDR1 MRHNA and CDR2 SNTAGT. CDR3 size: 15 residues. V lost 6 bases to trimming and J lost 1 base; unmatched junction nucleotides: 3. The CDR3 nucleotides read TGTGCCAGCAGCCTGACTAGCGGGGGCACAGATACGCAGTATTTT. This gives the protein CASSLTSGGTDTQYF.

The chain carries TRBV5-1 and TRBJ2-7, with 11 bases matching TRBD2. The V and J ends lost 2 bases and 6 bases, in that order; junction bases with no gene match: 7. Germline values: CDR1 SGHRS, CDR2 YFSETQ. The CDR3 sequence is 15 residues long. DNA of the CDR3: TGCGCCAGCAGCTTAGAACCGGGACTAGCGGTCGAGCAGTACTTC. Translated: CASSLEPGLAVEQYF.

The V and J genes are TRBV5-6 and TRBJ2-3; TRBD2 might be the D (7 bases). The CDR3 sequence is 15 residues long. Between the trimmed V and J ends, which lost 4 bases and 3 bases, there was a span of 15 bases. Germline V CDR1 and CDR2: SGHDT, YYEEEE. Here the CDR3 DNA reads TGTGCCAGCAGCCCATATGGGGGGGCGACAGATACGCAGTATTTT. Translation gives CASSPYGGATDTQYF.